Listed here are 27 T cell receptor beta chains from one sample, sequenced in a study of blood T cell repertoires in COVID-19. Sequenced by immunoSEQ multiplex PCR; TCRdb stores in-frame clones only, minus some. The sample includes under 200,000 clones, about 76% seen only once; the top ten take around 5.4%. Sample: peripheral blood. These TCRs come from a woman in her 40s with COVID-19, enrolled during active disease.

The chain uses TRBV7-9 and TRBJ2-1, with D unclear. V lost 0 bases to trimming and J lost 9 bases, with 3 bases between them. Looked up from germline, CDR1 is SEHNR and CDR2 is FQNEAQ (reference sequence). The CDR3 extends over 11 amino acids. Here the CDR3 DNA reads TGTGCCAGCAGCTTAGCCTTTGAGCAGTTCTTC. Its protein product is CASSLAFEQFF.

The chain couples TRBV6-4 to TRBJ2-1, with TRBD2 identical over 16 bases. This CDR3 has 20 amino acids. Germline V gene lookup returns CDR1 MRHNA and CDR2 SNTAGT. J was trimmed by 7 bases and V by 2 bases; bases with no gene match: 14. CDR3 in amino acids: CASSDGTSGRARPLRNEQFF. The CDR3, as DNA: TGTGCCAGCAGTGACGGGACTAGCGGGAGGGCCCGTCCTTTGAGGAATGAGCAGTTCTTC.

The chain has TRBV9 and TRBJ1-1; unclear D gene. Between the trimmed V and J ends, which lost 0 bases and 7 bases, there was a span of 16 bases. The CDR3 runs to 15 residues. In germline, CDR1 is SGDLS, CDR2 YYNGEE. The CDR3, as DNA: TGTGCCAGCAGCGTAGTGAGTGGGCAGACCCATGAAGCTTTCTTT. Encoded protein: CASSVVSGQTHEAFF.

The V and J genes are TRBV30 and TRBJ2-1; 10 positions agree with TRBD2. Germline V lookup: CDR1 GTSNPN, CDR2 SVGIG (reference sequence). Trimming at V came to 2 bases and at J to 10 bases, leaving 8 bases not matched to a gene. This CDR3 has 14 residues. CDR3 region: CAWSSSGSTGEQFF. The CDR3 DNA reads TGTGCCTGGAGTTCTAGCGGGAGCACAGGGGAGCAGTTCTTC.

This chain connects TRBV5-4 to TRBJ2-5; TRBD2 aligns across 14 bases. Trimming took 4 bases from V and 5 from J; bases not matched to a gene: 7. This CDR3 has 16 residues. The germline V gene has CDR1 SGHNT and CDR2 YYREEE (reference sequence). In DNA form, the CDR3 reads TGTGCCAGCAGCCCCCGGACTAGCGGGAGGATGGAGACCCAGTACTTC. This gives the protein CASSPRTSGRMETQYF.

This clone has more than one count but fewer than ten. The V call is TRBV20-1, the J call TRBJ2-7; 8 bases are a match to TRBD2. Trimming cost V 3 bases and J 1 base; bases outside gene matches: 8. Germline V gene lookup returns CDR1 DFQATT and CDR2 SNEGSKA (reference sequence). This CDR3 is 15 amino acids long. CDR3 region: CSASFPGGGSYEQYF. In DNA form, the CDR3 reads TGCAGTGCTAGTTTCCCGGGAGGGGGTTCCTACGAGCAGTACTTC.

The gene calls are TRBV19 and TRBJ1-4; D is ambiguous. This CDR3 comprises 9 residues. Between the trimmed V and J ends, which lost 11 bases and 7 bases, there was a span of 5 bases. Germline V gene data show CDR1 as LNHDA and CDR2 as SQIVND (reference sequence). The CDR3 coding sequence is TGTGCCGGCGGTGAAAAACTGTTTTTT. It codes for CAGGEKLFF. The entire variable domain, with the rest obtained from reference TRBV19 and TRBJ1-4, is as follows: DGGITQSPKYLFRKEGQNVTLSCEQNLNHDAMYWYRQDPGQGLRLIYYSQIVNDFQKGDIAEGYSVSREKKESFPLTVTSAQKNPTAFYLCAGGEKLFFGSGTQLSVL.

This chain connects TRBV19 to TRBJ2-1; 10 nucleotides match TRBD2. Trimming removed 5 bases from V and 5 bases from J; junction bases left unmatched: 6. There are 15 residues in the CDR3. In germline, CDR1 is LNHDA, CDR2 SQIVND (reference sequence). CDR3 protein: CASSLLAGVDNEQFF. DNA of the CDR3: TGTGCCAGTAGTCTGCTAGCGGGAGTCGACAATGAGCAGTTCTTC. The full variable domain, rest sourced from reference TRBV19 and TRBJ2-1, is DGGITQSPKYLFRKEGQNVTLSCEQNLNHDAMYWYRQDPGQGLRLIYYSQIVNDFQKGDIAEGYSVSREKKESFPLTVTSAQKNPTAFYLCASSLLAGVDNEQFFGPGTRLTVL.

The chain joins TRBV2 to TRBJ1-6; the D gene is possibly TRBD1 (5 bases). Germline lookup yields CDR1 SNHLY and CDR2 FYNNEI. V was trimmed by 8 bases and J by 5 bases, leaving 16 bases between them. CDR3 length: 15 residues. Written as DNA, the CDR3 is TGTGCCAGCGGAACTCGTGGGGGGAATAATTCACCCCTCCACTTT. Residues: CASGTRGGNNSPLHF.

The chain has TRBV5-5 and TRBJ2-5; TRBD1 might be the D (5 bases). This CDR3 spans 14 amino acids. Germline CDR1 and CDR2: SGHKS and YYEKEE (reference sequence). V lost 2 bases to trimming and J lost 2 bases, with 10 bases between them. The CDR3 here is CASSLQAGQETQYF. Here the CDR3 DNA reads TGTGCCAGCAGCTTACAAGCAGGGCAAGAGACCCAGTACTTC. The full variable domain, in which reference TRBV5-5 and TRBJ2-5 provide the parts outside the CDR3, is DAGVTQSPTHLIKTRGQQVTLRCSPISGHKSVSWYQQVLGQGPQFIFQYYEKEERGRGNFPDRFSARQFPNYSSELNVNALLLGDSALYLCASSLQAGQETQYFGPGTRLLVL.

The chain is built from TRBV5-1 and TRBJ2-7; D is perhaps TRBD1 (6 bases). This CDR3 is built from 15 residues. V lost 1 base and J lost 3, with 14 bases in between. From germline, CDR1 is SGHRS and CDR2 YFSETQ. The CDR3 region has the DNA TGCGCCAGCAGCTTGACGGCAGGGGAGCGCTACGAGCAGTACTTC. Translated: CASSLTAGERYEQYF.

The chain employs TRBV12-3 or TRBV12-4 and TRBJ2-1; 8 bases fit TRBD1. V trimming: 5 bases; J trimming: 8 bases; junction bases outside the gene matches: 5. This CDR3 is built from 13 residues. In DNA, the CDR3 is TGTGCCAGCAGTAGGACAGGGAACGATGAGCAGTTCTTC. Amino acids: CASSRTGNDEQFF.

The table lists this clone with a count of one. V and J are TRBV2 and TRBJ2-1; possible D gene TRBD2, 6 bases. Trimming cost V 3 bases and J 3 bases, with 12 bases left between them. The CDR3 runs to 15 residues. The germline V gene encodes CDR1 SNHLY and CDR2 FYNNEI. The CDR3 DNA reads TGTGCCAGCAGTGATGTGGCTAGCGACTACAATGAGCAGTTCTTC. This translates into CASSDVASDYNEQFF.

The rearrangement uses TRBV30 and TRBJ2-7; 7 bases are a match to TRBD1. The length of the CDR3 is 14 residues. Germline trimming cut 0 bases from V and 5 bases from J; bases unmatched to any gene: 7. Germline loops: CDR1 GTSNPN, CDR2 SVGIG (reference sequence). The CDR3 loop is CAWSVLRQGHEQYF. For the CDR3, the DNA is TGTGCCTGGAGTGTGCTGAGACAGGGCCACGAGCAGTACTTC.

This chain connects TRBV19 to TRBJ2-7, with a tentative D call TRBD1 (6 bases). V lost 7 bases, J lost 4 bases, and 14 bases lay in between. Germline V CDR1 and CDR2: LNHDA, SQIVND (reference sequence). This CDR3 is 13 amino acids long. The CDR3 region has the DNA TGTGCCAGTAAGGACGTTGGGACATACGAGCAGTACTTC. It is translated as CASKDVGTYEQYF.

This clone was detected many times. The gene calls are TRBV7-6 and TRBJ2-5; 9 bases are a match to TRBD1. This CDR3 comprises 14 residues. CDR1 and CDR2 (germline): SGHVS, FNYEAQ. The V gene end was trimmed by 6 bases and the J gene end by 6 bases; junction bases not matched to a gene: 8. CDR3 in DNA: TGTGCCAGCAGACCCACAGGGGGCGGGCAGACCCAGTACTTC. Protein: CASRPTGGGQTQYF.

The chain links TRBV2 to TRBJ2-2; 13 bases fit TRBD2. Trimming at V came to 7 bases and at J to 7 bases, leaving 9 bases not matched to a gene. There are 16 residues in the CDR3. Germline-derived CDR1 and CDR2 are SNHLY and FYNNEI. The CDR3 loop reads CASKGLAGPESGELFF. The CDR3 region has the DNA TGTGCCAGCAAGGGACTAGCGGGACCTGAGAGCGGGGAGCTGTTTTTT.

Here the CDR3 reads CASSLQQVDLDGELFF. The CDR3 bases are TGCGCCAGCAGCTTGCAACAGGTAGATCTGGACGGGGAGCTGTTTTTT. This rearrangement joins TRBV5-1 to TRBJ2-2; TRBD1 is a possible D gene (5 bases). Trimming stripped 1 base from V and 7 bases from J, with 17 bases between. Germline loops: CDR1 SGHRS, CDR2 YFSETQ. The CDR3 contains 16 residues.

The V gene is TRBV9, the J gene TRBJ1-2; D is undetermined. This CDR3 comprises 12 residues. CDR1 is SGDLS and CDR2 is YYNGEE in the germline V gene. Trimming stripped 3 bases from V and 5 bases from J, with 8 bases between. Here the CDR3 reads CASSALFYGYTF. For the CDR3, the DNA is TGTGCCAGCAGCGCCCTCTTTTATGGCTACACCTTC.

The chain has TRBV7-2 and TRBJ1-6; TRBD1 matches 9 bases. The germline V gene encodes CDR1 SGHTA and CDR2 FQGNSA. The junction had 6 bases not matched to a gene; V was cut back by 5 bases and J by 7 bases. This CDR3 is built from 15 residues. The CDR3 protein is CASSMDRGGNSPLHF. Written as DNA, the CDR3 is TGTGCCAGCAGCATGGACAGGGGAGGAAATTCACCCCTCCACTTT.

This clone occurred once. The CDR3 coding sequence is TGTGCCAGCAGCCCGACAGCCCAAGAGACCCAGTACTTC. Translation: CASSPTAQETQYF. The V call is TRBV7-9, the J call TRBJ2-5; maybe TRBD1 (5 bases). In germline, CDR1 is SEHNR, CDR2 FQNEAQ (reference sequence). Trimming pared 5 bases from V and 1 base from J, leaving 8 bases between. This CDR3 has 13 residues.

The chain's CDR3 is CASSQVSETQYF. Written as DNA, the CDR3 is TGTGCCAGCAGCCAAGTATCAGAGACCCAGTACTTC. The chain joins TRBV3-1 (or the pseudogene TRBV3-2) to TRBJ2-5; no clear D. V shed 1 base and J shed 4 bases, with 4 bases lying between them. This CDR3 has 12 amino acids. Germline values: CDR1 LGHDT, CDR2 YNNKEL (reference sequence).

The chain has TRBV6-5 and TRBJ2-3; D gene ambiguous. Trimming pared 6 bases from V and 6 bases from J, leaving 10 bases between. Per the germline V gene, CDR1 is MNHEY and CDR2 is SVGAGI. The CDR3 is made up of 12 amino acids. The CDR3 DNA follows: TGTGCCAGCAGGTCTAACAGCGATACGCAGTATTTT. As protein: CASRSNSDTQYF.

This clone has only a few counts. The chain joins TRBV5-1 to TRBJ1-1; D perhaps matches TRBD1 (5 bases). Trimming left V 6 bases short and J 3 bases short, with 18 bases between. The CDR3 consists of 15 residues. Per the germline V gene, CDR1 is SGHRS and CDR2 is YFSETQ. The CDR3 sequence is CASNSPGGRHTEAFF. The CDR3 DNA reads TGCGCCAGCAACTCCCCTGGGGGGAGGCACACTGAAGCTTTCTTT.

As DNA, the CDR3 is TGTGCCAGTAGTATTTCGAACAGCTATAACACCGGGGAGCTGTTTTTT. As protein: CASSISNSYNTGELFF. This rearrangement joins TRBV19 to TRBJ2-2; D is unresolved. Germline-derived CDR1 and CDR2 are LNHDA and SQIVND (reference sequence). This CDR3 is 16 amino acids long. V lost 3 bases to trimming and J lost 2 bases, with 13 bases between them. Drawing the rest from reference TRBV19 and TRBJ2-2, the complete variable domain is DGGITQSPKYLFRKEGQNVTLSCEQNLNHDAMYWYRQDPGQGLRLIYYSQIVNDFQKGDIAEGYSVSREKKESFPLTVTSAQKNPTAFYLCASSISNSYNTGELFFGEGSRLTVL.

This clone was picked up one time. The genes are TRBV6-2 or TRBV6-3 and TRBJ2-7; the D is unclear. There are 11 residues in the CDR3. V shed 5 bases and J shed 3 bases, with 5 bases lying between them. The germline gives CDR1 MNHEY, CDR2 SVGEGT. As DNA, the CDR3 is TGTGCCAGCAGTGACAACTACGAGCAGTACTTC. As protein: CASSDNYEQYF.

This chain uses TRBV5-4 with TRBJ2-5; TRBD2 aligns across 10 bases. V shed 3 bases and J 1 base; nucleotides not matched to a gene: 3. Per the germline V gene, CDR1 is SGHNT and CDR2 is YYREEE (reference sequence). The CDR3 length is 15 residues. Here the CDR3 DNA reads TGTGCCAGCAGCTCTAAGCGGGAGGGCCAAGAGACCCAGTACTTC. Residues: CASSSKREGQETQYF.